Below are 25 T cell receptor beta chains sequenced from a single sample in a study of T cell repertoires in cytomegalovirus infection. TCRdb analysed the reads with MiXCR anew, one entry per CDR3 protein. This sample carries roughly 110,000 distinct CDR3 sequences, roughly a tenth of them seen once, and the ten largest clones take 31%. Their recognized antigens are unknown. Material for sequencing was PBMCs, sequenced either directly or after in vitro stimulation (not recorded which). These receptors were obtained from a human donor in good health (CMV status not recorded). Some clones in this sample may be carry-over from other donors' samples.

V usage is TRBV7-9 and J usage is TRBJ1-1; D gene uncertain. Germline values: CDR1 SEHNR, CDR2 FQNEAQ (reference sequence). The CDR3 spans 14 residues. The V end lost 5 bases, the J end lost 2 bases, and 12 bases lay between the germline ends. CDR3 sequence: CASSPGRINTEAFF. DNA for the CDR3: TGTGCCAGCAGCCCGGGGAGGATAAACACTGAAGCTTTCTTT.

The chain carries TRBV19 and TRBJ2-4; possibly TRBD1 for D (6 bases). The CDR3 has 15 residues. Germline V gives CDR1 LNHDA, CDR2 SQIVND (reference sequence). Between the trimmed V and J ends, which lost 3 bases and 4 bases, there was a span of 13 bases. CDR3 sequence reads: CASSIQGPSKNIQYF. The CDR3 nucleotides are TGTGCCAGTAGTATCCAGGGGCCATCGAAAAACATTCAGTACTTC.

Points on this clonotype: A much larger clone differs by one base, so this may be a read error. The rearrangement links TRBV20-1 to TRBJ1-4; weak D call: TRBD1 (5 bases). The V end lost 3 bases, the J end lost 6 bases, and 11 bases lay between the germline ends. CDR1 and CDR2 from the germline V gene are DFQATT and SNEGSKA (reference sequence). The CDR3 sequence is 13 residues long. The CDR3 DNA is TGCAGTGCTAGGGTTGGGGGGGATGAAAAACTGTTTTTT. Protein sequence: CSARVGGDEKLFF.

This clonotype was detected only a few times. The chain employs TRBV6-2 or TRBV6-3 and TRBJ1-5, with 10 positions matching TRBD1. The CDR3 has 17 amino acids. The germline V gene has CDR1 MNHEY and CDR2 SVGEGT. V lost 4 bases and J lost 3; bases outside the gene matches: 9. The CDR3 DNA reads as TGTGCCAGCAGTTTTATCGGGACAGGGGCCGCCAATCAGCCCCAGCATTTT. This codes for CASSFIGTGAANQPQHF.

There are a few counts of this clonotype. The chain is built from TRBV29-1 and TRBJ2-5; 8 bases map to TRBD2. The germline V gene has CDR1 SQVTM and CDR2 ANQGSEA. V dropped 3 bases and J dropped 5; count of bases not matched to a gene: 8. The CDR3 extends over 14 amino acids. The CDR3 region has the DNA TGCAGCGTTGAGTCGGGCGGGAGGTGGGAGACCCAGTACTTC. This codes for CSVESGGRWETQYF.

This clonotype was seen a handful of times. The V and J genes are TRBV7-2 and TRBJ2-3; D ambiguous. Trimming shortened V by 3 bases and J by 8 bases, and 3 bases separated the two germline ends. The CDR3 spans 10 residues. Looked up from germline, CDR1 is SGHTA and CDR2 is FQGNSA. The CDR3 DNA sequence: TGTGCCAGCAGCTTGTTTACGCAGTATTTT. It yields the protein CASSLFTQYF.

In this sample, this clonotype turned up many times. The CDR3 loop reads CASSPGTGNTEAFF. The CDR3 DNA reads TGTGCCAGCAGTCCGGGGACGGGGAACACTGAAGCTTTCTTT. V usage is TRBV12-3 or TRBV12-4 and J usage is TRBJ1-1, with D perhaps TRBD1 (5 bases). Deletions cut 5 bases from V and 1 base from J, with 11 bases between. This CDR3 is 14 amino acids long.

This chain joins TRBV6-5 and TRBJ2-5; 12 bases match TRBD2. CDR3 length: 13 amino acids. Germline assignment: CDR1 MNHEY and CDR2 SVGAGI. V lost 5 bases to trimming and J lost 6 bases; unmatched junction nucleotides: 1. The CDR3 spells CASSGLAGKTQYF. The CDR3, as DNA: TGTGCCAGCAGTGGACTAGCGGGGAAGACCCAGTACTTC.

This clonotype was seen at least ten times. V and J are TRBV12-5 and TRBJ1-2; tentatively, D is TRBD1 (5 bases). The CDR3 loop spans 13 amino acids. Germline V gene sequence: CDR1 LGHNT, CDR2 FRNRAP. V was clipped by 0 bases and J by 6 bases, with 8 bases between them. CDR3 loop: CASGLVQGHGYTF. CDR3 DNA sequence: TGTGCTAGTGGTTTGGTCCAGGGCCATGGCTACACCTTC.

In this sample, this clonotype turned up many times. The chain recombines TRBV6-6 with TRBJ1-5; D call uncertain. Trimming took 0 bases from V and 0 from J, leaving 12 bases between them. This CDR3 has 17 amino acids. Per germline, CDR1 MNHNY and CDR2 SVGAGI (reference sequence). The CDR3 DNA follows: TGTGCCAGCAGTTACTCTAGAGACACCTATAGCAATCAGCCCCAGCATTTT. This codes for CASSYSRDTYSNQPQHF.

This clonotype showed up many times. The chain uses TRBV4-1 and TRBJ2-7; D possibly matches TRBD1 or TRBD2 (6 bases each). Germline CDR1 and CDR2: MGHRA and YSYEKL. Deletions cut 1 base from V and 0 bases from J, with 10 bases between. The CDR3 loop spans 15 amino acids. CDR3 sequence (DNA): TGCGCCAGCAGCCAAGGTGAGGGGGGCTCCTACGAGCAGTACTTC. It specifies CASSQGEGGSYEQYF.

This clonotype was detected a few times. V usage is TRBV20-1 and J usage is TRBJ1-3; TRBD1 is a possible D gene (5 bases). The CDR3 spans 14 residues. V dropped 1 base and J dropped 8 bases, with 15 bases sitting between them. The germline V gene encodes CDR1 DFQATT and CDR2 SNEGSKA (reference sequence). CDR3 bases: TGCAGTGCTAGAGGCGAGAGGGGCCCAGACACCATATATTTT. Translation: CSARGERGPDTIYF.

This clonotype was recorded a few times. The gene calls are TRBV12-3 or TRBV12-4 and TRBJ2-2; D possibly uses TRBD1 or TRBD2 (5 bases each). The ends were cut back, 2 bases at V and 0 bases at J, with 13 bases in the middle. The CDR3 loop spans 17 amino acids. This CDR3 is CASSLWGSTANTGELFF. CDR3 in DNA: TGTGCCAGCAGTTTATGGGGGAGTACGGCGAACACCGGGGAGCTGTTTTTT.

This clonotype showed up just a few times. The chain employs TRBV27 and TRBJ2-3; D possibly uses TRBD1 or TRBD2 (5 bases each). The V end lost 7 bases, the J end lost 7 bases, and 21 bases lay between the germline ends. Germline CDR1 is MNHEY and CDR2 is SMNVEV (reference sequence). The CDR3 extends over 15 amino acids. CDR3 in DNA: TGTGCCAGCACCTTAAATCCCCAGGGACCGTATACGCAGTATTTT. The encoded protein is CASTLNPQGPYTQYF.

This clonotype occurred a few times. The rearrangement links TRBV11-2 to TRBJ2-1, with D possibly matching TRBD1 (5 bases). CDR1 is SGHAT, CDR2 FQNNGV, per germline. The germline V and J ends were trimmed by 5 bases and 4 bases, with 12 bases remaining between them. This CDR3 spans 14 amino acids. This CDR3 is CASSPLRGYNEQFF. The CDR3 coding sequence is TGTGCCAGCAGCCCACTTAGGGGATACAATGAGCAGTTCTTC.

The V gene is TRBV28, the J gene TRBJ2-1, with D perhaps TRBD2 (6 bases). V gave up 11 bases and J gave up 4 bases, with 18 bases separating them. The CDR3 runs to 14 residues. Germline V gives CDR1 MDHEN, CDR2 SYDVKM. CDR3 region: CAGTEGSGYNEQFF. CDR3 bases: TGTGCCGGCACGGAGGGGTCCGGATACAATGAGCAGTTCTTC.

The CDR3 sequence: CASSPGRGGAGTYEQYV. CDR3 coding DNA: TGTGCCAGCAGTCCCGGTCGGGGGGGAGCTGGGACCTACGAGCAGTACGTC. The rearrangement uses TRBV12-3 or TRBV12-4 and TRBJ2-7; 8 bases are shared with TRBD2. The V segment lost 5 bases and the J segment 2 bases; nucleotides outside the gene matches: 14. The CDR3 sequence is 17 residues long.

The chain links TRBV28 to TRBJ1-1; D might be TRBD1 (5 bases). Germline V gives CDR1 MDHEN, CDR2 SYDVKM. The V end was cut by 7 bases, the J end by 3 bases, with 9 bases between. The CDR3 runs 12 residues. CDR3 nucleotide sequence: TGTGCCAGCATGGGGGTTCACACTGAAGCTTTCTTT. It codes for CASMGVHTEAFF.

This clonotype was recorded at least ten times. J is TRBJ2-3 and V is TRBV7-2; 7 nucleotides align to TRBD2. The CDR3 length is 17 residues. The V gene end was trimmed by 5 bases and the J gene end by 2 bases; junction bases not matched to a gene: 13. CDR1 SGHTA and CDR2 FQGNSA come from the germline V gene. The CDR3 bases are TGTGCCAGCAGCGCCCCCCTTGGCGGGAGTCTCACAGATACGCAGTATTTT. This translates into CASSAPLGGSLTDTQYF. Full variable domain (remainder filled in from reference TRBV7-2 and TRBJ2-3): GAGVSQSPSNKVTEKGKDVELRCDPISGHTALYWYRQSLGQGLEFLIYFQGNSAPDKSGLPSDRFSAERTGGSVSTLTIQRTQQEDSAVYLCASSAPLGGSLTDTQYFGPGTRLTVL.

This clonotype occurred many times. The V gene is TRBV12-3 or TRBV12-4, the J gene TRBJ1-2; possible D gene TRBD1, 5 bases. Trimming pared 5 bases from V and 1 base from J, leaving 11 bases between. This CDR3 region has 14 residues. CDR3 region: CASSTPGGNYGYTF. CDR3 sequence (DNA): TGTGCCAGCAGTACCCCCGGGGGTAACTATGGCTACACCTTC.

J is TRBJ2-1 and V is TRBV4-3, with D possibly being TRBD1 (5 bases). Looked up from germline, CDR1 is LGHNA and CDR2 is YSLEER. V dropped 1 base and J dropped 8 bases, with 12 bases sitting between them. The CDR3 totals 14 residues. The CDR3 is CASSQGQLWDEQFF. The CDR3 DNA is TGCGCCAGCAGCCAAGGACAGCTTTGGGATGAGCAGTTCTTC.

V is TRBV7-2 and J is TRBJ2-7; D is possibly TRBD2 (6 bases). The CDR3 is 14 residues long. V lost 5 bases, J lost 2 bases, and 13 bases lay in between. Germline values: CDR1 SGHTA, CDR2 FQGNSA. CDR3 amino acids: CASSPSGPTYEQYV. In DNA form, the CDR3 reads TGTGCCAGCAGCCCCAGCGGGCCAACCTACGAGCAGTACGTC.

This clonotype occurred a few times. V usage is TRBV12-3 or TRBV12-4 and J usage is TRBJ2-1, with 8 nucleotides matching TRBD2. V was clipped by 9 bases and J by 3 bases; unmatched bases: 7. This CDR3 comprises 14 residues. The CDR3 nucleotides read TGTGCCAGTCTAAGCGGGAGTTACTACAATGAGCAGTTCTTC. Protein: CASLSGSYYNEQFF.

This clonotype has ten or more counts. This chain uses TRBV25-1 with TRBJ1-4; possibly TRBD1 for D (5 bases). CDR1 and CDR2 from the germline V gene are MGHDK and SYGVNS. Trimming cost V 6 bases and J 8 bases, with 16 bases left between them. The CDR3 totals 14 residues. The CDR3 coding sequence is TGTGCCAGCAGGCCAACAGGATGGACGGAAAAACTGTTTTTT. It translates to CASRPTGWTEKLFF. Supplemented by reference TRBV25-1 and TRBJ1-4, the full variable domain reads EADIYQTPRYLVIGTGKKITLECSQTMGHDKMYWYQQDPGMELHLIHYSYGVNSTEKGDLSSESTVSRIRTEHFPLTLESARPSHTSQYLCASRPTGWTEKLFFGSGTQLSVL.

The sample holds many counts of this clonotype. The CDR3 nucleotides read TGTGCCAGCAGTACCGGGACAGGGTCACTGGGCTACACCTTC. Its protein product is CASSTGTGSLGYTF. The rearrangement joins TRBV6-5 to TRBJ1-2; TRBD1 aligns across 9 bases. V lost 5 bases to trimming and J lost 8 bases; unmatched junction nucleotides: 9. Germline CDR1 MNHEY, CDR2 SVGAGI. This CDR3 is 14 amino acids long.